According to its frequency, the clone carrying this T cell receptor (beta chain) is medium-sized. The antigen is undetermined. Confirmation of patient neurodegeneration relied on biomarkers such as neurofilament, amyloid-beta and tau. Profiling of CSF cells used 10X single-cell V(D)J plus 5' expression. TCRdb processed the 10x single-cell sequencing reads again and assigns one entry to each CDR3 protein, with no DNA. Here the sample table reports 1,200 to 1,500 distinct CDR3 sequences. The sample originates from a study of CD8 T cells in cerebrospinal fluid in Alzheimer's disease. General study results and limits: EBV-specific clones were neither the most expanded nor enriched in Alzheimer's patients.

The germline CDR1 and CDR2 sequences are SGHNT and YYREEE (reference sequence). The length of the CDR3 is 14 residues. The clonotype originates from a human donor with Alzheimer's disease. J is TRBJ1-6 and V is TRBV5-4; the D call of TRBD1 rests on TCRdb alone, since no DNA is present to check it. The sample taken for sequencing was cerebrospinal fluid. CDR3 in amino acids: CASSLDRGNSPLHF. Filled out from reference TRBV5-4 and TRBJ1-6, the complete variable domain reads ETGVTQSPTHLIKTRGQQVTLRCSSQSGHNTVSWYQQALGQGPQFIFQYYREEENGRGNFPPRFSGLQFPNYSSELNVNALELDDSALYLCASSLDRGNSPLHFGNGTRLTVT.